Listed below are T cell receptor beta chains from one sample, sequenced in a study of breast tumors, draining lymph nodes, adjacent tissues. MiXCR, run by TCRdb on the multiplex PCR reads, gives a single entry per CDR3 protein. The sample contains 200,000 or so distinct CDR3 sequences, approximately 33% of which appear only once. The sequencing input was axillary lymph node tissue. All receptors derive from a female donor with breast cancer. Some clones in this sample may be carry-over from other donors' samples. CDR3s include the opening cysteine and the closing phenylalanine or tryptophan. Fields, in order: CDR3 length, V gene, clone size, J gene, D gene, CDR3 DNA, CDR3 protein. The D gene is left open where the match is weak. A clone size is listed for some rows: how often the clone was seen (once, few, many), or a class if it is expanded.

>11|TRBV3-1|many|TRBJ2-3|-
TGTGCCAGCGGAAGGGCAGATACGCAGTATTTT
CASGRADTQYF
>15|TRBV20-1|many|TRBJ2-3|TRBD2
TGCAGTGCGTCACTAGCGGGGGGGCACACAGATACGCAGTATTTT
CSASLAGGHTDTQYF
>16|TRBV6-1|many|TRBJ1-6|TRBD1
TGTGCCAGCAGTGAAGCGCTGGGGACAGGGCCCTCACCCCTCCACTTT
CASSEALGTGPSPLHF
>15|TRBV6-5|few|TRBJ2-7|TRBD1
TGTGCCAGCAGTTCCGAGCAGGGGGCTCCCCACGAGCAGTACTTC
CASSSEQGAPHEQYF
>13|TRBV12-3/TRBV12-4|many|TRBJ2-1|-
TGTGCCAGCAGTTTAAAGGGGTGGAATGAGCAGTTCTTC
CASSLKGWNEQFF
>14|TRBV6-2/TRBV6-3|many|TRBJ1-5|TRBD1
TGTGCCAGCAACCCGACAGGGGGCAATCAGCCCCAGCATTTT
CASNPTGGNQPQHF
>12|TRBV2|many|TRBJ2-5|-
TGTGCCAGCAGTGCGAGCCGCGAGACCCAGTACTTC
CASSASRETQYF
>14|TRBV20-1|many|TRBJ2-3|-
TGCAGTGCTACCCAAAATCTGGGCACAGATACGCAGTATTTT
CSATQNLGTDTQYF
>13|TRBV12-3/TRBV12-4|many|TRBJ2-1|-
TGTGCCAGCAGTTTAGCGGCTGACGGACAGCAGTTCTTC
CASSLAADGQQFF
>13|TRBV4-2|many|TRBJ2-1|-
TGTGCCAGCAGACCAGGAGCCTACAATGAGCAGTTCTTC
CASRPGAYNEQFF
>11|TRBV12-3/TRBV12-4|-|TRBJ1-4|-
TGTGCCAGCGGGCACGGGGAAAACCTGTTTTTT
CASGHGENLFF
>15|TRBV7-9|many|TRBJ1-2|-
TGTGCCAGCAGCTTAAACCCGGGTCGGACCTATGGCTACCCCTTC
CASSLNPGRTYGYPF
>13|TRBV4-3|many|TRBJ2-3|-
TGCGCCAGCAGCCAAGGGTTGGCTCATACGCAGTATTTT
CASSQGLAHTQYF
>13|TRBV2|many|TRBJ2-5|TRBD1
TGTGCCAGCAGTGGGACAGGGATAGAGACCCAGTACTTC
CASSGTGIETQYF
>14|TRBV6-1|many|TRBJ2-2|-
TGTGCCAGCAAAGGACGGCCGAACACCGGGGAGCTGTTTTTT
CASKGRPNTGELFF
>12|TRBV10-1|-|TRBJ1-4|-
TGCGCCAACCCAGCAACTAATGAAAAACTGTTTTTT
CANPATNEKLFF
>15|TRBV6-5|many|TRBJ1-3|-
TGTGCCAGCAGTCTTTCTGGCAGGGCTGGAAACACCATATATTTT
CASSLSGRAGNTIYF